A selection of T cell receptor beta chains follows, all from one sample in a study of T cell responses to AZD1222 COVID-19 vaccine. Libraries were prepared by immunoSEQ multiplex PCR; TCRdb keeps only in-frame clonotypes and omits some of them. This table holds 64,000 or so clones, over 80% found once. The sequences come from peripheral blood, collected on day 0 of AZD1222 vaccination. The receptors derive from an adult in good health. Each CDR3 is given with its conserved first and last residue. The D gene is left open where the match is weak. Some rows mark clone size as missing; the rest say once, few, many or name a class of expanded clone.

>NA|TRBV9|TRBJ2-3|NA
CASSVEARGRDTQYF
TGTGCCAGCAGCGTAGAGGCTAGGGGACGAGATACGCAGTATTTT
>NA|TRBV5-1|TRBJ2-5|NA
CASSPPPAQVIRYETQYF
TGCGCCAGCAGCCCCCCACCTGCCCAGGTCATCCGGTATGAGACCCAGTACTTC
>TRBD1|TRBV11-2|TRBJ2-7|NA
CASINPGTDSYEQYF
TGTGCCAGCATCAACCCGGGGACAGACTCCTACGAGCAGTACTTC
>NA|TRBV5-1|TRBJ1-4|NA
CASSLVGATNEKLFF
TGCGCCAGCAGCTTGGTTGGGGCAACTAATGAAAAACTGTTTTTT
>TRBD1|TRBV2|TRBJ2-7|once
CASSEWDRVNEQYF
TGTGCCAGCAGTGAATGGGACAGGGTCAACGAGCAGTACTTC
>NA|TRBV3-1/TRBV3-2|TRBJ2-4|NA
CASSQVRVGNIQYF
TGTGCCAGCAGCCAAGTTAGGGTAGGGAACATTCAGTACTTC
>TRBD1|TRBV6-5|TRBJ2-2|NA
CASRADRGRAGELFF
TGTGCCAGCAGGGCCGACAGGGGGCGCGCCGGGGAGCTGTTTTTT
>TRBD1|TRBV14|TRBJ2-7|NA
CASSDGQGAYEQYF
TGTGCCAGCAGCGACGGACAGGGGGCCTACGAGCAGTACTTC
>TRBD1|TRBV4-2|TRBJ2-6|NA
CASSQDQGAGANVLTF
TGTGCCAGCAGCCAAGATCAGGGGGCTGGGGCCAACGTCCTGACTTTC
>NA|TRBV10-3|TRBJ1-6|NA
CAISEVAVKNSPLHF
TGTGCCATCAGTGAGGTGGCAGTCAAAAATTCACCCCTCCACTTT
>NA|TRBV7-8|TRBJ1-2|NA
CASSRQTIANYGYTF
TGTGCCAGCAGCCGACAGACGATCGCTAACTATGGCTACACCTTC
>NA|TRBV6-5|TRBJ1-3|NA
CASSYGSSGNTIYF
TGTGCCAGCAGTTACGGCAGCTCTGGAAACACCATATATTTT
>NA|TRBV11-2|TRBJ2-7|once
CASSLGQGGYEQYF
TGTGCCAGCAGCTTAGGACAGGGAGGGTACGAGCAGTACTTC
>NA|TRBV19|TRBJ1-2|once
CASSPQGRAYGYTF
TGTGCCAGTAGTCCCCAGGGGAGGGCGTATGGCTACACCTTC
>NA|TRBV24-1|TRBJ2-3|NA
CATSDSLVGGNADTQYF
TGTGCCACCAGTGATTCTCTCGTAGGAGGGAATGCAGATACGCAGTATTTT
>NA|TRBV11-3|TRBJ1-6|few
CASSLGTVNSPLHF
TGTGCCAGCAGCTTAGGGACAGTGAATTCACCCCTCCACTTT
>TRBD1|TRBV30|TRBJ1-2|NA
CAWRDRGFGYTF
TGTGCCTGGAGGGACAGGGGTTTTGGCTACACCTTC
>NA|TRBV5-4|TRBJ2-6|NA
CASSADSSGANVLTF
TGTGCCAGCAGCGCCGACAGTTCTGGGGCCAACGTCCTGACTTTC
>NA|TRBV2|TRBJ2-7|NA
CASSEGPAYEQYF
TGTGCCAGCAGTGAAGGACCCGCCTACGAGCAGTACTTC
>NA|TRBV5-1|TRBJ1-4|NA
CASSFVRAATNEKLFF
TGCGCCAGCAGCTTCGTTAGGGCAGCAACTAATGAAAAACTGTTTTTT
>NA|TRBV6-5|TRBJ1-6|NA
CASSYLELWNSPLHF
TGTGCCAGCAGTTACTTGGAGCTTTGGAATTCACCCCTCCACTTT
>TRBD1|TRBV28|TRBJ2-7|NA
CASSSPGTAPYEQYF
TGTGCCAGCAGTTCTCCCGGGACAGCCCCTTACGAGCAGTACTTC
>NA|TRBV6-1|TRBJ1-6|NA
CASSFERSPLHF
TGTGCCAGCAGTTTTGAGAGATCACCCCTCCACTTT
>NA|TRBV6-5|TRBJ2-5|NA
CASRLGLSGTQYF
TGTGCCAGCAGACTAGGACTTTCCGGGACCCAGTACTTC
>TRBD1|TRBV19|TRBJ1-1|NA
CASQAANRQGGREAFF
TGTGCCAGCCAAGCGGCCAATAGACAGGGGGGGCGTGAAGCTTTCTTT
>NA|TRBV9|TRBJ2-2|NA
CASSVGRSGELFF
TGTGCCAGCAGCGTAGGTCGGTCCGGGGAGCTGTTTTTT
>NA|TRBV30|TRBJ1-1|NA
CAWSVGGDTEAFF
TGTGCCTGGAGTGTAGGGGGAGACACTGAAGCTTTCTTT
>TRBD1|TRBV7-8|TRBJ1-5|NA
CASSLYTDRGRSQHF
TGTGCCAGCAGCCTTTACACGGACAGGGGTAGGTCCCAGCATTTT
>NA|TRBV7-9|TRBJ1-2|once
CASSHRGGYNYGYTF
TGTGCCAGCAGCCATCGCGGGGGTTACAACTATGGCTACACCTTC
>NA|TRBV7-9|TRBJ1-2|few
CASSFGQFYGYTF
TGTGCCAGCAGCTTTGGGCAGTTCTATGGCTACACCTTC
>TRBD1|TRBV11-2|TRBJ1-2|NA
CASSLAAGGYYGYTF
TGTGCCAGCAGCTTAGCGGCAGGGGGCTACTATGGCTACACCTTC
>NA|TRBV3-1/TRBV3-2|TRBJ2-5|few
CASSQDSGRAQYF
TGTGCCAGCAGCCAAGATTCTGGTCGGGCCCAGTACTTC
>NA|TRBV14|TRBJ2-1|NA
CASSPYRTAYNEQFF
TGTGCCAGCAGTCCGTACCGGACAGCCTACAATGAGCAGTTCTTC
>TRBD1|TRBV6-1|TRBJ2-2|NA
CASSDGQGAFGELFF
TGTGCCAGCAGTGATGGCCAGGGGGCTTTTGGGGAGCTGTTTTTT
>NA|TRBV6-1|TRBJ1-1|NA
CASSESQENTEAFF
TGTGCCAGCAGTGAAAGCCAGGAAAACACTGAAGCTTTCTTT
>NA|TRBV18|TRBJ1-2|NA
CASSPKDGYTF
TGTGCCAGCTCACCTAAGGATGGCTACACCTTC
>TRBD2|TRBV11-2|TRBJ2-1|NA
CASSLGPPGEGLNNEQFF
TGTGCCAGCAGCTTAGGGCCCCCGGGGGAGGGTCTGAACAATGAGCAGTTCTTC
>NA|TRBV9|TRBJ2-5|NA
CASSASAFGIQETQYF
TGTGCCAGCAGCGCCTCTGCCTTTGGAATCCAAGAGACCCAGTACTTC
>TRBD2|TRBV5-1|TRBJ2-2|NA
CASSLGLAGNTGELFF
TGCGCCAGCAGCTTGGGACTAGCGGGAAACACCGGGGAGCTGTTTTTT
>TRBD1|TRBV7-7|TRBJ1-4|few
CASTPLTGGFATNEKLFF
TGTGCCAGCACCCCACTGACAGGGGGGTTTGCAACTAATGAAAAACTGTTTTTT
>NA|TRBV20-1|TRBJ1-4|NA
CSASSTDEKLFF
TGCAGTGCTAGTTCCACGGATGAAAAACTGTTTTTT
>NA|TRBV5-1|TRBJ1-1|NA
CASSLKQLNTEAFF
TGCGCCAGCAGCTTGAAACAGTTGAACACTGAAGCTTTCTTT
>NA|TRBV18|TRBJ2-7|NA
CASSPSRRVGEQYF
TGTGCCAGCTCCCCCTCGCGAAGGGTGGGGGAGCAGTACTTC
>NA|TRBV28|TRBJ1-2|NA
CAAGGVSNYGYTF
TGTGCCGCCGGGGGAGTTTCTAACTATGGCTACACCTTC
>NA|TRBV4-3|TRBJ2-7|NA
CASSQDWSGYEQYF
TGCGCCAGCAGCCAAGATTGGTCGGGCTACGAGCAGTACTTC
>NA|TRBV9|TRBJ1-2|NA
CASSVEGELGKDGYTF
TGTGCCAGCAGCGTAGAGGGGGAGCTCGGGAAGGATGGCTACACCTTC
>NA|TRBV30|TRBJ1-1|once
CAWSVTTEAFF
TGTGCCTGGAGTGTAACGACTGAAGCTTTCTTT
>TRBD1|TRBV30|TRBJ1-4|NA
CAWSVRRGPGEKLFF
TGTGCCTGGAGTGTACGAAGGGGGCCGGGTGAAAAACTGTTTTTT
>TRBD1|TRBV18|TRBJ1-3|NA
CASSPQGNQGNTIYF
TGTGCCAGCTCTCCACAGGGGAATCAGGGAAACACCATATATTTT
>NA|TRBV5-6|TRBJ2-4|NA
CASSLRARFLAKNIQYF
TGTGCCAGCAGCTTAAGGGCCAGGTTTCTAGCCAAAAACATTCAGTACTTC
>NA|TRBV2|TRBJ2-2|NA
CASSEAERSSSTGELFF
TGTGCCAGCAGTGAAGCTGAAAGGTCGTCGAGCACCGGGGAGCTGTTTTTT
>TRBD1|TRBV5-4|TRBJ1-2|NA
CASSPGTGNYGYTF
TGTGCCAGCAGCCCGGGGACAGGCAACTATGGCTACACCTTC
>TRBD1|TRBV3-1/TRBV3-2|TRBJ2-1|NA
CASSQGDRYNEQFF
TGTGCCAGCAGCCAAGGGGACAGGTACAATGAGCAGTTCTTC
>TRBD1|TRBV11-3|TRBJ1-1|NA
CASSLSTGAMNTEAFF
TGTGCCAGCAGCCTATCGACAGGGGCCATGAACACTGAAGCTTTCTTT
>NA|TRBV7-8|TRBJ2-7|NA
CASTLRPWANYEQYF
TGTGCCAGCACCCTTAGGCCATGGGCGAACTACGAGCAGTACTTC
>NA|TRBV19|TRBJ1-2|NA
CASYPRSGTYGYTF
TGTGCCAGTTACCCGCGGTCAGGGACCTATGGCTACACCTTC
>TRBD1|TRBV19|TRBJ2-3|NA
CASSIEEGTGDTQYF
TGTGCCAGTAGTATAGAAGAGGGGACAGGAGATACGCAGTATTTT
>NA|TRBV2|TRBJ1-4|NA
CASSRGGRVEKLFF
TGTGCCAGCAGCCGGGGTGGGAGGGTTGAAAAACTGTTTTTT
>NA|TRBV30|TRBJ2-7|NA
CAWRGGPGRGLYEQYF
TGTGCCTGGAGGGGAGGACCGGGACGGGGACTCTACGAGCAGTACTTC
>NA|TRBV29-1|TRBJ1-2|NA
CSVSLVGRTNYGYTF
TGCAGCGTCTCCTTGGTGGGGAGGACTAACTATGGCTACACCTTC